One sample yielded the 30 T cell receptor beta chains listed below, sequenced in a study of regulatory T cells in long-lasting Graves disease. Construction of the TCR beta libraries employed iRepertoire HTBI primers in conjunction with Arm-PCR of CDR3 regions. Each CDR3 protein gets one entry after TCRdb re-called the multiplex PCR reads with MiXCR. This sample carries 400,000 to 450,000 distinct CDR3 sequences, around 20% of them seen once, and the ten largest clones take about a quarter. Time point noted: persistent/refractory GD, antithyroid drugs over 5 years with positive TRAb. RNA extracted from PBMCs served as the sequencing template. The starting material was peripheral blood mononuclear cells (PBMCs), obtained when the disease was refractory, from a patient treated with antithyroid drugs. All receptors come from a female donor with Graves disease.

This clonotype has ten or more counts. The chain is built from TRBV28 and TRBJ1-2; D gene uncertain. V shed 1 base and J shed 2 bases, with 8 bases lying between them. Germline V lookup: CDR1 MDHEN, CDR2 SYDVKM. CDR3 size: 14 residues. CDR3 sequence (DNA): TGTGCCAGCAGTTTATACGGGCAAAACTATGGCTACACCTTC. It yields the protein CASSLYGQNYGYTF.

V usage is TRBV5-1 and J usage is TRBJ2-7; no reliable D call. The CDR3 is 12 amino acids. Germline CDR1 SGHRS, CDR2 YFSETQ. V lost 0 bases and J 9 bases, leaving 10 bases between the germline ends. CDR3 sequence (DNA): TGCGCCAGCAGCTTGGCCCAAGGGCTGCAGTACTTC. Amino acids: CASSLAQGLQYF.

This clonotype was found a few times. The V and J genes are TRBV7-9 and TRBJ1-1; D is unresolved. Germline CDR1 is SEHNR and CDR2 is FQNEAQ (reference sequence). This CDR3 is 15 amino acids long. Trimming left V 5 bases short and J 1 base short, with 14 bases between. The CDR3 sequence: CASSRVKITNTEAFF. The CDR3 DNA sequence: TGTGCCAGCAGCCGGGTCAAGATTACGAACACTGAAGCTTTCTTT.

Only a few counts were recorded for this clonotype. The chain employs TRBV7-2 and TRBJ2-3, with 10 bases that match TRBD2. The V gene's germline CDR1 is SGHTA and CDR2 FQGNSA. V gave up 3 bases and J gave up 4 bases; unmatched junction bases: 7. This CDR3 has 16 amino acids. CDR3 amino acids: CASSFTSGIPADTQYF. The CDR3, as DNA: TGTGCCAGCAGCTTCACTAGCGGGATCCCCGCAGATACGCAGTATTTT. The full variable domain, with the rest looked up from reference TRBV7-2 and TRBJ2-3, is GAGVSQSPSNKVTEKGKDVELRCDPISGHTALYWYRQSLGQGLEFLIYFQGNSAPDKSGLPSDRFSAERTGGSVSTLTIQRTQQEDSAVYLCASSFTSGIPADTQYFGPGTRLTVL.

V is TRBV19 and J is TRBJ2-5; TRBD1 aligns across 10 bases. J gave up 7 bases and V 9 bases, and 8 bases lay outside the gene matches. Germline V gene sequence: CDR1 LNHDA, CDR2 SQIVND (reference sequence). The CDR3 runs 13 residues. The CDR3 nucleotides read TGTGCCAGCAGGACAGGGGGTTCGGTGACCCAGTACTTC. Its translation: CASRTGGSVTQYF. The complete variable domain, with remaining parts taken from reference TRBV19 and TRBJ2-5, reads DGGITQSPKYLFRKEGQNVTLSCEQNLNHDAMYWYRQDPGQGLRLIYYSQIVNDFQKGDIAEGYSVSREKKESFPLTVTSAQKNPTAFYLCASRTGGSVTQYFGPGTRLLVL.

In this sample, this clonotype turned up many times. The chain recombines TRBV6-1 with TRBJ2-5, with 9 bases that match TRBD1. V shed 5 bases and J 0 bases; nucleotides not matched to a gene: 4. The CDR3 extends over 15 amino acids. In germline, CDR1 is MNHNS, CDR2 SASEGT. CDR3 sequence reads: CASSTDRGNQETQYF. CDR3 bases: TGTGCCAGCAGTACCGACAGGGGGAACCAAGAGACCCAGTACTTC.

This clonotype was counted only a few times. The V call is TRBV7-3, the J call TRBJ1-2; a possible D gene is TRBD1 (6 bases). The ends were cut back, 2 bases at V and 3 bases at J, with 16 bases in the middle. The CDR3 sequence is 16 residues long. Germline CDR1 is SGHTA and CDR2 is FQGTGA. CDR3 residues: CASSLWGGAADYGYTF. Written as DNA, the CDR3 is TGTGCCAGCAGCTTATGGGGGGGCGCGGCGGACTATGGCTACACCTTC.

The rearrangement uses TRBV7-2 and TRBJ1-5, with TRBD1 as a possible D gene (6 bases). CDR1 SGHTA and CDR2 FQGNSA come from the germline V gene. There are 14 residues in the CDR3. Trimming took 1 base from V and 8 from J, leaving 12 bases between them. DNA of the CDR3: TGTGCCAGCAGCTTAGGTGGGGGGCAGAAGCCCCAGCATTTT. This translates into CASSLGGGQKPQHF.

The V and J genes are TRBV30 and TRBJ2-2, with D perhaps TRBD1 (5 bases). This CDR3 spans 13 amino acids. CDR1 is GTSNPN and CDR2 is SVGIG in the germline V gene (reference sequence). Trimming shortened V by 0 bases and J by 9 bases, and 11 bases separated the two germline ends. The CDR3 spells CAWSVGALRELFF. Here the CDR3 DNA reads TGTGCCTGGAGTGTTGGGGCTCTAAGGGAGCTGTTTTTT.

This clonotype was detected many times. The chain joins TRBV7-9 to TRBJ1-5, with 10 positions matching TRBD1. The CDR3 consists of 14 residues. V was clipped by 6 bases and J by 7 bases; unmatched bases: 6. CDR1 and CDR2 from the germline V gene are SEHNR and FQNEAQ (reference sequence). CDR3 DNA: TGTGCCAGCAGTTCCGGACAGGGGGTCCAGCCCCAGCATTTT. It is translated as CASSSGQGVQPQHF.

At least ten counts were recorded for this clonotype. This chain links TRBV12-3 or TRBV12-4 with TRBJ1-1, with D unclear. The CDR3 runs to 16 residues. The V end lost 5 bases, the J end lost 3 bases, and 19 bases lay between the germline ends. The CDR3 nucleotides are TGTGCCAGCAGTCGGACCTACAAGGTTCTTGACACTGAAGCTTTCTTT. Translation gives CASSRTYKVLDTEAFF.

This chain uses TRBV6-4 with TRBJ2-5, with D uncertain. CDR3 length: 13 residues. Germline CDR1 is MRHNA and CDR2 is SNTAGT. The V gene lost 2 bases and the J gene lost 4 bases, with 8 bases spanning the gap. The CDR3 is CASSDHRGETQYF. CDR3 nucleotides: TGTGCCAGCAGTGACCACCGTGGAGAGACCCAGTACTTC.

This clonotype has just a few counts. V is TRBV10-3 and J is TRBJ2-7, with a tentative D call TRBD1 (9 bases). This CDR3 spans 21 amino acids. Trimming removed 2 bases from V and 5 bases from J, with 34 bases in between. Germline CDR1 ENHRY, CDR2 SYGVKD. The CDR3 coding sequence is TGTGCCATCAGTGAGGCCAACAGGGGGCGAAGCGGGAGAGGTGCGTCGAACGAGCAGTACTTC. This codes for CAISEANRGRSGRGASNEQYF.

This clonotype has only a few counts. The chain joins TRBV9 to TRBJ2-6; maybe TRBD1 (6 bases). CDR1 and CDR2 (germline): SGDLS, YYNGEE. Trimming removed 3 bases at V and 1 base at J, with 14 bases between. There are 17 residues in the CDR3. CDR3 sequence reads: CASSARRGSSGANVLTF. The CDR3 DNA is TGTGCCAGCAGCGCCAGAAGGGGGAGTTCTGGGGCCAACGTCCTGACTTTC.

The CDR3 nucleotides are TGCAGCGTTCCGGGACTAGCTACCGGGGAGCTGTTTTTT. Translation gives CSVPGLATGELFF. V and J are TRBV29-1 and TRBJ2-2, with 9 bases matching TRBD2. This CDR3 is built from 13 residues. V gave up 5 bases and J gave up 5 bases; unmatched junction bases: 3. Germline values: CDR1 SQVTM, CDR2 ANQGSEA.

This clonotype was counted only a few times. This chain joins TRBV19 and TRBJ2-7, with TRBD1 as a possible D gene (5 bases). V shed 4 bases and J shed 1 base, with 11 bases lying between them. Germline V CDR1 and CDR2: LNHDA, SQIVND (reference sequence). The CDR3 spans 14 residues. The CDR3 region has the DNA TGTGCCAGTAGTACCCCGGACATGTCCTACGAGCAGTACTTC. This sequence encodes CASSTPDMSYEQYF.

The chain carries TRBV19 and TRBJ1-1, with TRBD1 matching over 7 bases. V dropped 7 bases and J dropped 0; count of bases not matched to a gene: 5. Germline CDR1 LNHDA, CDR2 SQIVND (reference sequence). CDR3 length equals 14 residues. The CDR3 DNA follows: TGTGCCAGTATGAGGGACAGAGTGAACACTGAAGCTTTCTTT. Amino acids: CASMRDRVNTEAFF.

V gene TRBV15 combines with J gene TRBJ2-7; 9 bases align to TRBD2. V lost 3 bases and J lost 4; bases outside the gene matches: 10. The CDR3 covers 16 residues. Germline CDR1 is LNHNV and CDR2 is YYDKDF (reference sequence). The CDR3 DNA reads TGTGCCACCAGCAGCGAGGCCCTAGCGGGAACGTACGAGCAGTACTTC. It yields the protein CATSSEALAGTYEQYF.

This clonotype was observed a few times. The V gene is TRBV11-2, the J gene TRBJ1-5, with a tentative D call TRBD1 (5 bases). The germline V gene encodes CDR1 SGHAT and CDR2 FQNNGV. The CDR3 totals 15 residues. Trimming removed 6 bases from V and 0 bases from J, with 12 bases in between. The CDR3 spells CASSEGRFSNQPQHF. The CDR3 DNA is TGTGCCAGCAGTGAGGGGAGATTTAGCAATCAGCCCCAGCATTTT.

This clonotype has ten or more counts. The J gene is TRBJ2-4, the V gene TRBV7-8, with TRBD1 identical over 8 bases. V shed 2 bases, J shed 7 bases, and the junction held 7 bases outside the gene matches. The CDR3 runs 15 residues. Germline V gives CDR1 SGHVS, CDR2 FQNEAQ. Written as DNA, the CDR3 is TGTGCCAGCAGCTTAAGGACAGGGCAGATTAACATTCAGTACTTC. Encoded protein: CASSLRTGQINIQYF.

This clonotype was counted a few times. The rearrangement links TRBV18 to TRBJ2-7, with a tentative D call TRBD1 (6 bases). V lost 2 bases and J 4 bases, leaving 18 bases between the germline ends. CDR1 and CDR2 from the germline V gene are KGHSH and LQKENI. The CDR3 sequence is 16 residues long. The CDR3 DNA reads TGTGCCAGCTCACCATCAATCTCGACAGGAGCTTACGAGCAGTACTTC. Translating it yields CASSPSISTGAYEQYF.

In this sample, this clonotype turned up a few times. This chain links TRBV5-1 with TRBJ2-2; 8 positions agree with TRBD2. V lost 1 base, J lost 7 bases, and 6 bases stayed unmatched. Germline V gene data show CDR1 as SGHRS and CDR2 as YFSETQ. This CDR3 has 15 amino acids. The CDR3 here is CASSLSTSGGGELFF. DNA of the CDR3: TGCGCCAGCAGCTTGAGTACTAGCGGCGGCGGGGAGCTGTTTTTT.

Note on this clonotype: Given a much more abundant clone one base away, this may be a read error. CDR3 in DNA: TGTGCCAGCAGCCCCGAAGGGCGGGGGGGGGAGACCCAGTACTTC. Translated, it gives CASSPEGRGGETQYF. This rearrangement joins TRBV12-3 or TRBV12-4 to TRBJ2-5, with 9 bases lining up with TRBD2. The CDR3 length is 15 residues. V was clipped by 6 bases and J by 5 bases; unmatched bases: 10.

This clonotype was detected many times. V usage is TRBV28 and J usage is TRBJ2-2; D ambiguous. This CDR3 is built from 12 residues. Germline V gene lookup returns CDR1 MDHEN and CDR2 SYDVKM. V shed 3 bases and J shed 8 bases, with 7 bases lying between them. The CDR3 here is CASSFRVGELFF. CDR3 bases: TGTGCCAGCAGTTTTCGAGTTGGGGAGCTGTTTTTT.

This chain uses TRBV29-1 with TRBJ2-7; D is unclear. Germline V lookup: CDR1 SQVTM, CDR2 ANQGSEA. The V end was cut by 4 bases, the J end by 0 bases, with 10 bases between. The CDR3 extends over 13 amino acids. The CDR3 reads CSVVGQSSYEQYF. CDR3 coding DNA: TGCAGCGTTGTTGGTCAGTCCTCCTACGAGCAGTACTTC.

This clonotype occurred a few times. The chain links TRBV10-3 to TRBJ2-7, with D tentatively TRBD1 (6 bases). Per the germline V gene, CDR1 is ENHRY and CDR2 is SYGVKD. With 6 bases removed from V and 2 bases from J, the gap between germline ends came to 14 bases. This CDR3 is built from 14 residues. Here the CDR3 DNA reads TGTGCCATCAGCGAACCGGGACACACCTACGAGCAGTACTTC. The encoded protein is CAISEPGHTYEQYF.

This clonotype has just a few counts. The V call is TRBV5-1, the J call TRBJ1-1; weak D call: TRBD1 (6 bases). Germline CDR1 SGHRS, CDR2 YFSETQ. Trimming stripped 3 bases from V and 4 bases from J, with 16 bases between. The CDR3 runs to 15 residues. The CDR3 here is CASSSSNRVGTEAFF. In DNA, the CDR3 is TGCGCCAGCAGCTCCTCAAACAGGGTTGGCACTGAAGCTTTCTTT.

This clonotype was seen ten or more times. The chain recombines TRBV9 with TRBJ1-6, with 8 bases fitting TRBD1. CDR1 is SGDLS, CDR2 YYNGEE, per germline. This CDR3 region has 15 residues. J lost 10 bases, V lost 3 bases, and 9 bases had no gene match. The DNA of the CDR3 is TGTGCCAGCAGCGCGGACAGGGAAGGGAGGTCACCCCTCCACTTT. Translation gives CASSADREGRSPLHF.

The V gene is TRBV12-3 or TRBV12-4, the J gene TRBJ2-7, with 7 bases lining up with TRBD2. The CDR3 loop spans 15 amino acids. After removal of 3 bases from V and 2 bases from J, the junction contained 7 bases not matched to a gene. This CDR3 reads CASSLVSGKAYEQYF. The CDR3 coding sequence is TGTGCCAGCAGTTTGGTCAGCGGGAAGGCCTACGAGCAGTACTTC.

In its sample, this clonotype was seen many times. The chain is built from TRBV6-4 and TRBJ2-5, with D possibly matching TRBD1 (5 bases). With 8 bases removed from V and 1 base from J, the gap between germline ends came to 11 bases. The CDR3 has 13 residues. From germline, CDR1 is MRHNA and CDR2 SNTAGT. The CDR3 sequence: CASSRVAQETQYF. CDR3 sequence (DNA): TGTGCCAGCTCCAGGGTAGCCCAAGAGACCCAGTACTTC.